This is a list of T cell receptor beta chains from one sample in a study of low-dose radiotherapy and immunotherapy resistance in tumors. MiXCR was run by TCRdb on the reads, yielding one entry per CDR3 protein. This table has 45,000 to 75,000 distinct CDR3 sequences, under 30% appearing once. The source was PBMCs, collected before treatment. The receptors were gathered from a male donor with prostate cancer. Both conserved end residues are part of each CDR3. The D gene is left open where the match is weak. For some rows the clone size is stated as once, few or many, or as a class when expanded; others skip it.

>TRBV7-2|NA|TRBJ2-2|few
CASSLYRAFGELFF
TGTGCCAGCAGCCTTTACAGGGCCTTCGGGGAGCTGTTTTTT
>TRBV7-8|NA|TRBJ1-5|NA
CASSLRGNQPQHF
TGTGCCAGCAGCTTGAGGGGGAATCAGCCCCAGCATTTT
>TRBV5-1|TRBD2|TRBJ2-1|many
CASSPTGLAGTEQFF
TGCGCCAGCAGCCCGACGGGACTAGCGGGTACCGAGCAGTTCTTC
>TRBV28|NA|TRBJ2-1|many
CASSLRMSSSYNEQFF
TGTGCCAGCAGTTTGAGGATGAGCAGCTCCTACAATGAGCAGTTCTTC
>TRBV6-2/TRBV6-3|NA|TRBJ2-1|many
CASKVGIGEQFF
TGTGCCAGCAAGGTTGGGATTGGTGAGCAGTTCTTC
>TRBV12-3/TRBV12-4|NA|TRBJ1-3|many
CASSEQGSGNTIYF
TGTGCCAGCAGCGAACAGGGAAGTGGAAACACCATATATTTT
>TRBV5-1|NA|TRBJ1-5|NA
CASSLDPLSNQPQHF
TGCGCCAGCAGCTTGGACCCCCTTAGCAATCAGCCCCAGCATTTT
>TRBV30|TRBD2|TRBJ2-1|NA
CAWSSGGGNNEQFF
TGTGCCTGGAGTAGCGGGGGGGGCAACAATGAGCAGTTCTTC
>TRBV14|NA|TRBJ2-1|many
CASSPKGAGTPYNEQFF
TGTGCCAGCAGCCCCAAGGGCGCGGGCACCCCCTACAATGAGCAGTTCTTC
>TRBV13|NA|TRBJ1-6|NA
CASRSGSSNSPLHF
TGTGCCAGCAGGTCGGGGTCTTCTAATTCACCCCTCCACTTT
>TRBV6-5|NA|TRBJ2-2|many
CASRAKTGELFF
TGTGCCAGCAGGGCGAAGACCGGGGAGCTGTTTTTT
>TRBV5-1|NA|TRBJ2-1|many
CASSTDSPTRNEQFF
TGCGCCAGCAGCACGGACTCACCCACCCGGAATGAGCAGTTCTTC
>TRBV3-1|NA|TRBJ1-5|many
CASSQTSGGNQPQHF
TGTGCCAGCAGCCAAACCAGCGGGGGCAATCAGCCCCAGCATTTT
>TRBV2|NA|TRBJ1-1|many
CASSEVRDGTEAFF
TGTGCCAGCAGTGAGGTCAGGGACGGCACTGAAGCTTTCTTT
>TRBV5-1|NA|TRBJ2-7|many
CASSFGGQSGRNEQYF
TGCGCCAGCAGCTTCGGGGGACAGTCGGGGCGAAACGAGCAGTACTTC
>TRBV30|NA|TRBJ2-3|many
CAWSLTYTDTQYF
TGTGCCTGGAGTCTTACCTACACAGATACGCAGTATTTT
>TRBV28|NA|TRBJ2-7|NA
CASRGFSYEQYF
TGTGCCAGCCGGGGCTTCTCCTACGAGCAGTACTTC
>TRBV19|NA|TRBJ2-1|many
CASTSSSVEQFF
TGTGCCAGTACCTCAAGCTCAGTTGAGCAGTTCTTC
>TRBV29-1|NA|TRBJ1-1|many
CSVGEVTEAFF
TGCAGCGTTGGAGAGGTGACTGAAGCTTTCTTT
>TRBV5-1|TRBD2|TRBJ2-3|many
CASSLGLAAQISTQYF
TGCGCCAGCAGCTTGGGGCTAGCGGCTCAAATAAGTACGCAGTATTTT
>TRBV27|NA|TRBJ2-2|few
CASSLPGSCFF
NA
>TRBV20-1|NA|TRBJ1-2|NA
CSHSKAYGYTF
TGCAGTCACAGCAAGGCCTATGGCTACACCTTC
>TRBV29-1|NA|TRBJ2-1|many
CSVDWAGTPPFF
TGCAGCGTTGATTGGGCCGGGACCCCGCCGTTCTTC
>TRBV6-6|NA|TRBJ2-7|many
CASSQNDRSYEQYF
TGTGCCAGCAGTCAAAACGACAGATCTTACGAGCAGTACTTC
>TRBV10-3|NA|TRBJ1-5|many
CAIAGEVGNQPQHF
TGTGCCATCGCTGGGGAGGTCGGCAATCAGCCCCAGCATTTT
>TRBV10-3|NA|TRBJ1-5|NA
CATAKWGNQPQHF
TGTGCCACCGCGAAGTGGGGCAATCAGCCCCAGCATTTT
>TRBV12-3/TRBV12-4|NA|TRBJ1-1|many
CASSLKGVAFF
TGTGCCAGCAGTCTTAAAGGAGTAGCTTTCTTT
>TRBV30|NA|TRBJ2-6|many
CAWRLRSGANVLTF
TGTGCCTGGAGGCTGAGGTCTGGGGCCAACGTCCTGACTTTC
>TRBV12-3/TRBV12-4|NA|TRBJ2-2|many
CASTLAVNTGELFF
TGTGCCAGCACCTTAGCGGTGAACACCGGGGAGCTGTTTTTT
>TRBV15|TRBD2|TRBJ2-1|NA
CATSRAIPGTSGYNEQFF
TGTGCCACCAGCAGGGCTATCCCCGGGACTAGCGGCTACAATGAGCAGTTCTTC
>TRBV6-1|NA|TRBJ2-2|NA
CASSEWVGNTGELFF
TGTGCCAGCAGTGAATGGGTAGGGAACACCGGGGAGCTGTTTTTT
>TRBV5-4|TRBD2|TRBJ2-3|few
CASSFGAGSDTQYF
TGTGCCAGCAGCTTTGGAGCGGGAAGCGATACGCAGTATTTT
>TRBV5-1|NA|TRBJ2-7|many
CASSLQGVMNEQYF
TGCGCCAGCAGCTTACAGGGAGTAATGAACGAGCAGTACTTC
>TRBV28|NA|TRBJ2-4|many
CAGRGAGGLAKNIQYF
TGTGCCGGTAGAGGGGCCGGAGGGCTAGCCAAAAACATTCAGTACTTC
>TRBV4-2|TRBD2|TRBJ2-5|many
CASSQEGGGARETQYF
TGTGCCAGCAGCCAAGAAGGCGGGGGGGCCAGAGAGACCCAGTACTTC
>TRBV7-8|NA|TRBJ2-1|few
CASSSYTYNEQFF
TGTGCCAGCAGCAGTTACACGTACAATGAGCAGTTCTTC
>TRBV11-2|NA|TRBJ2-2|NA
CASSLGVGGGELFF
TGTGCCAGCAGCTTAGGAGTTGGCGGCGGGGAGCTGTTTTTT
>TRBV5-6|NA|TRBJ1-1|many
CASSLWYRANTEAFF
TGTGCCAGCAGCTTGTGGTACAGAGCGAACACTGAAGCTTTCTTT
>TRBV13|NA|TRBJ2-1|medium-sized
CASSEPDGSPYNEQFF
TGTGCCAGCAGCGAGCCGGACGGGTCGCCCTACAATGAGCAGTTCTTC
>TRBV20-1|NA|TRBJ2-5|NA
CSANTGKETQYF
TGCAGTGCAAACACAGGGAAAGAGACCCAGTACTTC
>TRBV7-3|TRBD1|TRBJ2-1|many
CASSPTTGAYNEQFF
TGTGCCAGCAGCCCGACGACAGGGGCATACAATGAGCAGTTCTTC
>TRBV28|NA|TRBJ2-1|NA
CASSSATGTFHEQFF
TGTGCCAGCAGTTCGGCCACCGGGACTTTTCATGAGCAGTTCTTC
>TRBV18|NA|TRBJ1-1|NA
CASSPRDKTNTEAFF
TGTGCCAGCTCACCAAGGGACAAAACGAACACTGAAGCTTTCTTT
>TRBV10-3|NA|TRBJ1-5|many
CAISPVENQPQHF
TGTGCCATCAGTCCGGTGGAGAATCAGCCCCAGCATTTT
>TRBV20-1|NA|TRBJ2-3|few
CSASSGVRDPKTSSTDTQYF
TGCAGTGCTAGTTCGGGCGTAAGGGACCCTAAAACCTCTAGCACAGATACGCAGTATTTT
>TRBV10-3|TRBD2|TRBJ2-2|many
CAISGTSGRALTGELFF
TGTGCCATCAGTGGGACTAGCGGGAGGGCCCTAACCGGGGAGCTGTTTTTT
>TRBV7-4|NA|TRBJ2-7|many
CASSQTETSRGGEQYF
TGTGCCAGCAGCCAGACAGAAACGAGTCGTGGGGGTGAGCAGTACTTC
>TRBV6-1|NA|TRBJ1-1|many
CASSELGQGNTEAFF
TGTGCCAGCAGTGAATTGGGGCAAGGGAACACTGAAGCTTTCTTT
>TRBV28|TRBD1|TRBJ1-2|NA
CASSPTRTGGSYGYTF
TGTGCCAGCAGTCCTACCCGGACAGGGGGAAGCTATGGCTACACCTTC
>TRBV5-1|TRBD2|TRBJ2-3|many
CASAGGPNTDTQYF
TGCGCCAGCGCGGGAGGGCCCAACACAGATACGCAGTATTTT
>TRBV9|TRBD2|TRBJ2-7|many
CASSVGASGRGNSYEQYF
TGTGCCAGCAGCGTAGGGGCTAGCGGGAGAGGAAACTCCTACGAGCAGTACTTC
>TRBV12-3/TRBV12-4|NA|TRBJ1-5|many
CASSLGGGGQPQHF
TGTGCCAGCAGTTTGGGCGGGGGTGGTCAGCCCCAGCATTTT
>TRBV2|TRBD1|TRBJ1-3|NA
CASRLTGQSSGNTIYF
TGTGCCAGCAGATTGACGGGACAGAGCTCTGGAAACACCATATATTTT
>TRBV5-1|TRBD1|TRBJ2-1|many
CASSVWDRNNEQFF
TGCGCCAGCAGCGTCTGGGACAGGAACAATGAGCAGTTCTTC
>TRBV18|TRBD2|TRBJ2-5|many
CASSPAVGGAETQYF
TGTGCCAGCTCACCGGCCGTCGGGGGGGCCGAGACCCAGTACTTC